Shown below are 2 T cell receptor beta chains from a single sample sequenced in a study of blood T cell repertoires in COVID-19. Method: immunoSEQ multiplex PCR; TCRdb's copy keeps in-frame clones and lacks some. The repertoire holds 200,000 to 250,000 clones, with 70% to 90% as singletons. The specimen was peripheral blood. The receptors originated from a man aged 50-60 years with acute or convalescent COVID-19.

The J gene is TRBJ2-2, the V gene TRBV11-3; 8 bases fit TRBD1. The CDR3 length is 15 residues. V shed 5 bases, J shed 4 bases, and the junction held 6 bases outside the gene matches. Germline V CDR1 and CDR2: SGHNT, YENEEA. The CDR3: CASSPGDRFTGELFF. DNA of the CDR3: TGTGCCAGCAGCCCCGGGGACAGGTTCACCGGGGAGCTGTTTTTT. Combining the CDR3 with reference TRBV11-3 and TRBJ2-2 gives the whole variable domain EAGVVQSPRYKIIEKKQPVAFWCNPISGHNTLYWYLQNLGQGPELLIRYENEEAVDDSQLPKDRFSAERLKGVDSTLKIQPAELGDSAVYLCASSPGDRFTGELFFGEGSRLTVL.

The chain employs TRBV3-1 (or the pseudogene TRBV3-2) and TRBJ1-2; D call uncertain. Trimming shortened V by 1 base and J by 2 bases, and 11 bases separated the two germline ends. The CDR3 length is 15 residues. Germline V CDR1 and CDR2: LGHDT, YNNKEL (reference sequence). This chain's CDR3 is CASSQGDPRNYGYTF. The DNA for the CDR3 is TGTGCCAGCAGCCAAGGAGACCCCAGGAACTATGGCTACACCTTC.